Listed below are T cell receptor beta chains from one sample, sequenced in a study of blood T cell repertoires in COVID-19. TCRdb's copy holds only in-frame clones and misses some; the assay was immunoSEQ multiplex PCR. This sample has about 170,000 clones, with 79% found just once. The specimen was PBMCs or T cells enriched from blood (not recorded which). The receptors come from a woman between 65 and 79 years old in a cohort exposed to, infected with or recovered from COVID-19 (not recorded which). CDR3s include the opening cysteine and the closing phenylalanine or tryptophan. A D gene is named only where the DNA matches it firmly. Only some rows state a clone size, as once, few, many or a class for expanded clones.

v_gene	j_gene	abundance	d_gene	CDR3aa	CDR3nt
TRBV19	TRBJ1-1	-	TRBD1	CAIGDRGNTEAFF	TGTGCCATCGGGGACAGGGGAAACACTGAAGCTTTCTTT
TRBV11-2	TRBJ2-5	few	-	CASSLRGRGTQYF	TGTGCCAGCAGCTTAAGAGGGCGGGGGACCCAGTACTTC
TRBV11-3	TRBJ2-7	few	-	CASSRAGNSYEQYF	TGTGCCAGCAGTCGGGCAGGGAACAGCTACGAGCAGTACTTC
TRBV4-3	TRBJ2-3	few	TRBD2	CASSQDSGRVGWTDTQYF	TGCGCCAGCAGCCAAGATAGCGGGAGGGTAGGTTGGACAGATACGCAGTATTTT
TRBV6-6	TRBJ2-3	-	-	CASSTLTYRDTQYF	TGTGCCAGCAGTACACTAACTTATAGAGATACGCAGTATTTT
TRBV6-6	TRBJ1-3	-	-	CASSYTAGVGNTIYF	TGTGCCAGCAGTTATACAGCAGGGGTCGGAAACACCATATATTTT
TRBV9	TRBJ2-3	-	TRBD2	CASSVGKGLADTDTQYF	TGTGCCAGCAGCGTAGGGAAGGGACTAGCGGATACAGATACGCAGTATTTT
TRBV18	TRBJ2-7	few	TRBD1	CASSPFGQGGEQYF	TGTGCCAGCTCACCCTTTGGACAGGGCGGCGAGCAGTACTTC
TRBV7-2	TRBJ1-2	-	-	CASSLLSAGYTF	TGTGCCAGCAGCTTACTTAGCGCAGGCTACACCTTC
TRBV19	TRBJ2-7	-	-	CASSIGPGAYEQYF	TGTGCCAGTAGTATTGGTCCAGGCGCCTACGAGCAGTACTTC
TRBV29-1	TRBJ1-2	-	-	CSVGSGNYGYTF	TGCAGCGTTGGTTCAGGCAACTATGGCTACACCTTC
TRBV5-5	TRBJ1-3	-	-	CASSLVGGAQGNTIYF	TGTGCCAGCAGCTTGGTTGGGGGCGCGCAGGGAAACACCATATATTTT
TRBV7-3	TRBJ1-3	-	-	CARRITDSCSGNTIYF	TGTGCCAGACGGATAACGGACAGCTGCTCTGGAAACACCATATATTTT
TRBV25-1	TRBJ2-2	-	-	CASSELPPGELFF	TGTGCCAGCAGTGAACTCCCCCCCGGGGAGCTGTTTTTT
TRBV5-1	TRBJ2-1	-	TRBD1	CASSLGVLRQGALEQFF	TGCGCCAGCAGCTTGGGAGTGTTGAGACAGGGGGCGCTTGAGCAGTTCTTC
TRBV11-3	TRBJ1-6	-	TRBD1	CASRDRGNSPLHF	TGTGCCAGCAGGGACAGGGGAAATTCACCCCTCCACTTT
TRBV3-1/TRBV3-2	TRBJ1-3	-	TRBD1	CASSQGDRNTIYF	TGTGCCAGCAGCCAGGGGGACAGGAACACCATATATTTT
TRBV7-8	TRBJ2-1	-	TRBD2	CASSLIAGYNEQFF	TGTGCCAGCAGCTTAATAGCGGGATACAATGAGCAGTTCTTC
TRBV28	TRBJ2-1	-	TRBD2	CASSLPPLAGVNEQFF	TGTGCCAGCAGCCTGCCCCCACTAGCGGGAGTCAATGAGCAGTTCTTC
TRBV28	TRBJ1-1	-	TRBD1	CASSPMDRMNTEAFF	TGTGCCAGCAGTCCTATGGACAGGATGAACACTGAAGCTTTCTTT
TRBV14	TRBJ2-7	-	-	CASSQVGRASSYEQYF	TGTGCCAGCAGCCAAGTAGGCAGGGCAAGCTCCTACGAGCAGTACTTC
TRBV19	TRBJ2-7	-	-	CASSRGTYSYEQYF	TGTGCCAGTAGCAGGGGCACCTACTCCTACGAGCAGTACTTC
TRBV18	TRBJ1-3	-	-	CASSPREGNTIYF	TGTGCCAGCTCACCAAGGGAGGGAAACACCATATATTTT
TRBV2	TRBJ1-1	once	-	CASFWDSATEAFF	TGTGCCAGCTTCTGGGACTCGGCAACTGAAGCTTTCTTT
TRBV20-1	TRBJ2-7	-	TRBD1	CSASRYGQGVSYEQYF	TGCAGTGCTAGTCGGTATGGACAGGGGGTTTCCTACGAGCAGTACTTC
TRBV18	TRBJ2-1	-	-	CASSPTETPTDEQFF	TGTGCCAGCTCACCGACAGAGACTCCTACGGATGAGCAGTTCTTC
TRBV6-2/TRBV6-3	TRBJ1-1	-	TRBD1	CASSSPGQGSTEAFF	TGTGCCAGCAGTTCCCCGGGACAGGGGAGCACTGAAGCTTTCTTT
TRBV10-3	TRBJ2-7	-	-	CAISETGQGGIYEQYF	TGTGCCATCAGTGAGACTGGACAGGGAGGGATCTACGAGCAGTACTTC
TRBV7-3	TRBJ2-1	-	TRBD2	CASSQGLAGGSGQFF	TGTGCCAGCAGCCAAGGACTAGCGGGAGGGTCAGGGCAGTTCTTC
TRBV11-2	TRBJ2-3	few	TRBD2	CASSLDRGLALSTDTQYF	TGTGCCAGCAGCTTAGATCGGGGACTAGCGCTATCCACAGATACGCAGTATTTT
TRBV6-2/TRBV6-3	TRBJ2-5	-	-	CASSTGETQYF	TGTGCCAGCAGTACCGGTGAGACCCAGTACTTC
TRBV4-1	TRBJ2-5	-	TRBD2	CASSQVWAGGEETQYF	TGCGCCAGCAGCCAAGTATGGGCGGGAGGTGAAGAGACCCAGTACTTC
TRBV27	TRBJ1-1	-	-	CASSLGARGNTEAFF	TGTGCCAGCAGTTTAGGGGCGCGTGGGAACACTGAAGCTTTCTTT
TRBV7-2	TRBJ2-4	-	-	CASSLGGTANIQYF	TGTGCCAGCAGCTTAGGCGGGACAGCAAATATTCAGTACTTC
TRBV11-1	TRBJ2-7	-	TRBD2	CASSQGLAGVYEQYF	TGTGCCAGCAGCCAAGGACTAGCGGGAGTATACGAGCAGTACTTC
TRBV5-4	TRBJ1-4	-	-	CASSPGGAGGNEKLFF	TGTGCCAGCAGCCCCGGGGGGGCCGGGGGGAATGAAAAACTGTTTTTT
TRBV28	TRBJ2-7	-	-	CASSLGGQYEQYF	TGTGCCAGCAGTCTGGGGGGGCAGTACGAGCAGTACTTC